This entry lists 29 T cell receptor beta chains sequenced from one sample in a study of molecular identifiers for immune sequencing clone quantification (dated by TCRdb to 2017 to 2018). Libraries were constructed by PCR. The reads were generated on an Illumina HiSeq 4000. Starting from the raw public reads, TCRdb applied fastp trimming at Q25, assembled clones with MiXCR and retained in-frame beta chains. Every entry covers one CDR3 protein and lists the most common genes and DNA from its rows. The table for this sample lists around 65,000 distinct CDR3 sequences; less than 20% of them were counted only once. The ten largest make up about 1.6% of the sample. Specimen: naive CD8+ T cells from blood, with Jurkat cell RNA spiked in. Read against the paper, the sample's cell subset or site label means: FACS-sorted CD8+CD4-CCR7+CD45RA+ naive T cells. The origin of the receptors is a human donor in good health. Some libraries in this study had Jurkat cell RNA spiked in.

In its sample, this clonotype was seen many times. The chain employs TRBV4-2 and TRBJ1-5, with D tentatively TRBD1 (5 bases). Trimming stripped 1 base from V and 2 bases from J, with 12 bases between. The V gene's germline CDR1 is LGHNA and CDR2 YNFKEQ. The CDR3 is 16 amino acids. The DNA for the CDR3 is TGTGCCAGCAGCCAAGTTTCCGGGGGAGGCAATCAGCCCCAGCATTTT. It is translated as CASSQVSGGGNQPQHF.

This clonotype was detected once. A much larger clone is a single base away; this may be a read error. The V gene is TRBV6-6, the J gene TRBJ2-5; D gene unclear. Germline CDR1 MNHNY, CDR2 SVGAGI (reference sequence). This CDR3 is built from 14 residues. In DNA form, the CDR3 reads TGTGCCAGCAGTCAAAAGGGATCCCAAGAGACCCAGCACTTC. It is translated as CASSQKGSQETQHF.

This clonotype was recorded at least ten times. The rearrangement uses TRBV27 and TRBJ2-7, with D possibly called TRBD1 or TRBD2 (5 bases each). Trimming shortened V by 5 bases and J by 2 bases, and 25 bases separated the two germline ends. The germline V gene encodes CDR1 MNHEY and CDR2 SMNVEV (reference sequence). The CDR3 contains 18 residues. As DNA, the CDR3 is TGTGCCAGCAGTACCGGGACGGATGGGGGTTTAGGAGCCTACGAGCAGTACTTC. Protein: CASSTGTDGGLGAYEQYF.

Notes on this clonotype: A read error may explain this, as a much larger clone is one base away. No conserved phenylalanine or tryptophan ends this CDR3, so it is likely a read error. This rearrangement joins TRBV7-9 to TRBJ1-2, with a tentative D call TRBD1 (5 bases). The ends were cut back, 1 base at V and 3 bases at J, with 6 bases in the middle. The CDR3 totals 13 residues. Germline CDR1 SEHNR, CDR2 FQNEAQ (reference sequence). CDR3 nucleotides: TGTGCCAGCAGCTTAGTGACAGACTATGGCTACACCTCC. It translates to CASSLVTDYGYTS.

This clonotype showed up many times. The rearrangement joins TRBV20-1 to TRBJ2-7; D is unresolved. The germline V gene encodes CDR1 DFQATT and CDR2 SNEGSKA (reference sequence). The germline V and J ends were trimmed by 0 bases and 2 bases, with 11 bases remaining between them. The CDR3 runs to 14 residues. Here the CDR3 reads CSARDPDRAYEQYF. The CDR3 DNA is TGCAGTGCTAGAGATCCGGATAGAGCCTACGAGCAGTACTTC.

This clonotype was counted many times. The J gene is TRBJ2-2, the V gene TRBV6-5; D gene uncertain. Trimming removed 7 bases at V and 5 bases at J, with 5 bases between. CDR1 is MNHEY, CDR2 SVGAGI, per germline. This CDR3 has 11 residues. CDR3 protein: CASTNTGELFF. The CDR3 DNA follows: TGTGCCAGCACCAATACCGGGGAGCTGTTTTTT.

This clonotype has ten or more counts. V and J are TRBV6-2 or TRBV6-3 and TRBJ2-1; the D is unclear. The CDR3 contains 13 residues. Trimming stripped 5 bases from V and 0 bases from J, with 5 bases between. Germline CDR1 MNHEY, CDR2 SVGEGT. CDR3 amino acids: CASSTDSYNEQFF. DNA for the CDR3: TGTGCCAGCAGTACCGACTCCTACAATGAGCAGTTCTTC.

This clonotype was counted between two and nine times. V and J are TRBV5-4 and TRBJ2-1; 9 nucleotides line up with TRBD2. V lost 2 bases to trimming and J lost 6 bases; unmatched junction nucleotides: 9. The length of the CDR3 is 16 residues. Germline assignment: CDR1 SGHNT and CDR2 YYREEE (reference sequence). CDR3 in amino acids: CASSLDLAGIPNEQFF. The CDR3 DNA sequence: TGTGCCAGCAGCTTAGACCTAGCGGGAATACCCAATGAGCAGTTCTTC. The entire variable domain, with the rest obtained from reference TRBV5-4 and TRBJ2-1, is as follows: ETGVTQSPTHLIKTRGQQVTLRCSSQSGHNTVSWYQQALGQGPQFIFQYYREEENGRGNFPPRFSGLQFPNYSSELNVNALELDDSALYLCASSLDLAGIPNEQFFGPGTRLTVL.

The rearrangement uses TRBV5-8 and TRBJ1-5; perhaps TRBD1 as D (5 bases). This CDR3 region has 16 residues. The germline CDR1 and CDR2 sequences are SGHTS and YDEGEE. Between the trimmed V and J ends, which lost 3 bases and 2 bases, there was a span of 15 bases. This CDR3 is CASSSGGGRGNQPQHF. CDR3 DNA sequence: TGTGCCAGCAGCTCGGGGGGGGGACGGGGCAATCAGCCCCAGCATTTT.

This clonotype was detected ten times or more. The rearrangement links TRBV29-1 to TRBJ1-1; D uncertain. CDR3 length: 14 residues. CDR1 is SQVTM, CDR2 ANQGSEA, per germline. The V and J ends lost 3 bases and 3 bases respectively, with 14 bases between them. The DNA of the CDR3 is TGCAGCGTTGATGGGTACCCAGGTTACACTGAAGCTTTCTTT. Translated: CSVDGYPGYTEAFF.

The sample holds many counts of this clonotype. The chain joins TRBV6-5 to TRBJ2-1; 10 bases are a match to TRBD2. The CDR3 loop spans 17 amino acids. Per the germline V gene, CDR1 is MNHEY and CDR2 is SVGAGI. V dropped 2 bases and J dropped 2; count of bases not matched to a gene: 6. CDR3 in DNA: TGTGCCAGCAGTTACGGGTTAGCGGGAGGCCCCTACAATGAGCAGTTCTTC. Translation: CASSYGLAGGPYNEQFF.

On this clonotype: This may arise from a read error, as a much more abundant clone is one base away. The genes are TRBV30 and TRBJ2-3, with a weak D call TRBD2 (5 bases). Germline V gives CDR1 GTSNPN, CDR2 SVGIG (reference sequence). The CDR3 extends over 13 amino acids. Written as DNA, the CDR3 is TGTGCCTGGATGGGTGGGAGCATAGATACGCAGTATTTT. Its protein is CAWMGGSIDTQYF.

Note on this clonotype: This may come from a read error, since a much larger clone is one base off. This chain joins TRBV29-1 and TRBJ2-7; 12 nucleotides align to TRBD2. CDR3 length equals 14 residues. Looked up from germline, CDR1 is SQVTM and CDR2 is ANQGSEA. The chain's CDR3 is CGVVGLAGTYEQYF. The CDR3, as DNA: TGCGGCGTGGTGGGACTAGCGGGTACCTACGAGCAGTACTTC.

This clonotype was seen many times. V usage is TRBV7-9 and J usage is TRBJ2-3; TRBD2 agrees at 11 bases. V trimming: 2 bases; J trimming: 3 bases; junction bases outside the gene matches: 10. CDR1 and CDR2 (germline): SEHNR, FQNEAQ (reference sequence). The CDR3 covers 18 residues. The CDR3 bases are TGTGCCAGCAGCTTACCTAATTCCGGGACTAGCGGAACAGATACGCAGTATTTT. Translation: CASSLPNSGTSGTDTQYF.

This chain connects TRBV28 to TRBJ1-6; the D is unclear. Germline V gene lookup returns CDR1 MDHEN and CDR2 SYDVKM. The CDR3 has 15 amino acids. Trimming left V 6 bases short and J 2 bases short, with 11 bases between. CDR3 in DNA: TGTGCCAGCAGCAACAGTAACCCCTATAATTCACCCCTCCACTTT. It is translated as CASSNSNPYNSPLHF.

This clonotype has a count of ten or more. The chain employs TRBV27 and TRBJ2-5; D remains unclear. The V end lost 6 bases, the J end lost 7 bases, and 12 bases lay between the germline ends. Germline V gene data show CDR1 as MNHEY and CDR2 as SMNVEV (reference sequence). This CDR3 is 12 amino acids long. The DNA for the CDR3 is TGTGCCAGCAGAGACCCCAGAGCGACCCAGTACTTC. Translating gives CASRDPRATQYF.

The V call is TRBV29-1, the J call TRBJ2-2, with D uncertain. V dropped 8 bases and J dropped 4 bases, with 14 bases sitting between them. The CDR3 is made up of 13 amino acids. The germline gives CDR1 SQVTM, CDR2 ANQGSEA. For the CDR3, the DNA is TGCAGCCACGACCCGAAAGCCACCGGGGAGCTGTTTTTT. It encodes CSHDPKATGELFF.

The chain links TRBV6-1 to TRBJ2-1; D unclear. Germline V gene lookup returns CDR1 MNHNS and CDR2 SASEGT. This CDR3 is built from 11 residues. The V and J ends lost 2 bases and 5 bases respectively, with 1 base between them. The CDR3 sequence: CASSENNEQFF. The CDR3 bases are TGTGCCAGCAGTGAAAACAATGAGCAGTTCTTC.

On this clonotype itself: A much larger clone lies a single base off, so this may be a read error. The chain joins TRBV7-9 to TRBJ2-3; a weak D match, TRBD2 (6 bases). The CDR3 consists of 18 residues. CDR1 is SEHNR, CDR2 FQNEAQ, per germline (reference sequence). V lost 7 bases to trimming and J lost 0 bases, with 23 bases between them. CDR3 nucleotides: TGTGCCAGCATCCCTGGGACTGCGAGAACCCTTAGCACAGATACGCAGTATTTT. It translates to CASIPGTARTLSTDTQYF.

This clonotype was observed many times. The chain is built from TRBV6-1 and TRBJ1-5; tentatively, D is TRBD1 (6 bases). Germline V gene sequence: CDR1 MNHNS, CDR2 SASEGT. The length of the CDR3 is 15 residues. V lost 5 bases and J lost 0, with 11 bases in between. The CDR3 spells CASSFRDNSNQPQHF. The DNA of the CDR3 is TGTGCCAGCAGTTTCCGGGACAATAGCAATCAGCCCCAGCATTTT.

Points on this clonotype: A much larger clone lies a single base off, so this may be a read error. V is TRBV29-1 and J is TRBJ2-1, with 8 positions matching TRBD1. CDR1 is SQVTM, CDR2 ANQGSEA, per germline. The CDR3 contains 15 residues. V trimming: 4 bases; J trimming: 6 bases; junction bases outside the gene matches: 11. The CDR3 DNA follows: TGCAGCGTTGTAGGCTCAGACAGGGGAGGCAATGAGCAGTTCTTC. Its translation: CSVVGSDRGGNEQFF.

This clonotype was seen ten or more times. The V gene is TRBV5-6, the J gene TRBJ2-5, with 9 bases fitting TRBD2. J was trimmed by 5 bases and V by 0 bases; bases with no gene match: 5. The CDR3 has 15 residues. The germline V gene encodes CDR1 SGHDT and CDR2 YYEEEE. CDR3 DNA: TGTGCCAGCAGCTTGGCGTTAGCGGGAGCCGAGACCCAGTACTTC. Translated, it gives CASSLALAGAETQYF.

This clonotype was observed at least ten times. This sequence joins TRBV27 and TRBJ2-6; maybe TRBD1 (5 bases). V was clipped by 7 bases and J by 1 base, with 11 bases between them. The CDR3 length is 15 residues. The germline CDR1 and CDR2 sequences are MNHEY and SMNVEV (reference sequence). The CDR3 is CASTQGVSGANVLTF. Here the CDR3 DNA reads TGTGCCAGCACCCAGGGCGTTTCTGGGGCCAACGTCCTGACTTTC. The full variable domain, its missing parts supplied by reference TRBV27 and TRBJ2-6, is EAQVTQNPRYLITVTGKKLTVTCSQNMNHEYMSWYRQDPGLGLRQIYYSMNVEVTDKGDVPEGYKVSRKEKRNFPLILESPSPNQTSLYFCASTQGVSGANVLTFGAGSRLTVL.

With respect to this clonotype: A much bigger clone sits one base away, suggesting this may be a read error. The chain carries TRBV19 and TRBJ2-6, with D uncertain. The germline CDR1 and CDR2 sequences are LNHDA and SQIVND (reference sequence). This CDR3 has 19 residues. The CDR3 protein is CARSTRSFIVNSGANVLTF. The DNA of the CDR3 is TGTGCCCGTAGTACCCGTTCGTTTATTGTCAACTCTGGGGCCAACGTCCTGACTTTC.

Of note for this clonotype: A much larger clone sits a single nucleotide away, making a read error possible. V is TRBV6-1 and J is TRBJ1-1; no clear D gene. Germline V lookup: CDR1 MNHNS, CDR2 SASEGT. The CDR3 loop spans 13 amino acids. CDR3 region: CASGEGGNTEAFF. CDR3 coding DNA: TGTGCCAGCGGTGAAGGAGGGAACACTGAAGCTTTCTTT.

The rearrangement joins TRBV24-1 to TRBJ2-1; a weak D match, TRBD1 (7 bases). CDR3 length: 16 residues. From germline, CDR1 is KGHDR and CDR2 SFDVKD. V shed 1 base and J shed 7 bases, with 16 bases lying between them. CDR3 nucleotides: TGTGCCACCAGTGATTTCCCCAGGGGGGTGTCAAATGAGCAGTTCTTC. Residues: CATSDFPRGVSNEQFF.

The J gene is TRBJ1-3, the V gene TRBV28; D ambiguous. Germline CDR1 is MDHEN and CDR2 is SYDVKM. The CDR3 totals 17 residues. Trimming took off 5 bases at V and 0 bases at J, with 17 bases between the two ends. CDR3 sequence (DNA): TGTGCCAGCAGTATTACCCTCGACACGGACTCTGGAAACACCATATATTTT. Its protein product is CASSITLDTDSGNTIYF.

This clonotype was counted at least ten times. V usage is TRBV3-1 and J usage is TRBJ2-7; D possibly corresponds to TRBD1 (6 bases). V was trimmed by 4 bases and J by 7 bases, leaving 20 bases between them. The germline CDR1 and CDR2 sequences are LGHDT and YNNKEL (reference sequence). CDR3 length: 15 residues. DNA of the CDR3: TGTGCCAGCAGCCCCTCCCTCGGCACAGGGTGGGAGCAGTACTTC. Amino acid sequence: CASSPSLGTGWEQYF.

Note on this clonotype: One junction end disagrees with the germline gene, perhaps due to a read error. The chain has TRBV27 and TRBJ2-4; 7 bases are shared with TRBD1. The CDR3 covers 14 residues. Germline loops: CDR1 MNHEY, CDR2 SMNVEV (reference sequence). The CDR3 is CAGSSDRAKNIQYF. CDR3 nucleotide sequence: TGTGCCGGCAGTTCGGACAGGGCCAAAAACATTCAGTACTTC.